The present T cell receptor beta chain was sequenced within a study of vaccination effects on CD4 cells after COVID-19. For the study at large: Subjects were given two BNT162b2 or mRNA-1273 vaccine doses.

General study points: In the study, convalescent patients were few, and early post-infection timepoints were absent.

Turning to this clone: Its antigen is not known.

Assay: immunoSEQ multiplex PCR; the TCRdb copy retains only in-frame clones and omits some. The sample lists roughly 27,000 clones, around three quarters seen once, with over 9.5% in the top ten. This CDR3 region has 18 residues. The J segment lost 0 bases and the V segment lost 0 bases, leaving 4 bases of the junction unmatched. The germline V gene has CDR1 LGHNA and CDR2 YNFKEQ. Antigen-specific CD4+ T cells were expanded with viral peptide pools in the ViraFEST assay before sequencing. After less than 11 days in culture, the CD4+ T cells were isolated. Previously uninfected by SARS-CoV-2, the vaccine recipients also showed negative nucleocapsid antibodies. Every well housed around 2 million PBMC, which grew in culture alongside around 9.8 IU/ml IL-2 and approximately 10 ug/ml peptides. A half-volume exchange with IL-2 medium occurred on days 3 and 7.

The starting material was CD4+ T cells from PBMCs cultured with SARS-CoV-2 spike peptides, obtained before COVID-19 vaccination. The TCR comes from a human donor who received a COVID-19 vaccine. The V and J genes are TRBV4-2 and TRBJ2-6; 8 bases fit TRBD1. CDR3 region: CASSQEPGQVSGANVLTF. The CDR3 DNA is TGTGCCAGCAGCCAAGAGCCGGGACAGGTCTCTGGGGCCAACGTCCTGACTTTC.